This T cell receptor (beta chain) derives from a study of T cell responses to AZD1222 COVID-19 vaccine. The study's findings and limits: Repertoire collection took place solely once the T cell response had peaked.

The data were produced by immunoSEQ multiplex PCR, yet TCRdb's version contains in-frame clones alone and is incomplete. The profile shows tens of thousands of clones, 70% to 90% of them singletons. This CDR3 is built from 13 residues. V was shortened by 0 bases and J by 3 bases, with 6 bases between the two germline ends. From germline, CDR1 is KGHSH and CDR2 LQKENI. As concerns this clone: Its antigen is currently unknown.

This sequence was found in an adult who received the AZD1222 COVID-19 vaccine. The genes are TRBV18 and TRBJ2-7; TRBD1 might be the D (5 bases). The starting material was peripheral blood, obtained 28 days after the second AZD1222 dose. The CDR3 region has the DNA TGTGCCAGCTCACCACCCCAGGGCTACGAGCAGTACTTC. Translation: CASSPPQGYEQYF.